A selection of T cell receptor beta chains follows, all from one sample in a study of T cells in Graves' hyperthyroidism and ophthalmopathy. MiXCR, run by TCRdb on the multiplex PCR reads, gives a single entry per CDR3 protein. Found here are a few hundred thousand distinct CDR3 sequences, over 15% of them singletons; the top ten hold about 50%. The sample taken for sequencing was blood. The receptors here all came from a woman aged 55-69 years with Graves' ophthalmopathy. The CDR3 runs from the conserved cysteine through the conserved F or W. The D gene is left open where the match is weak. Some rows mark clone size as missing; the rest say once, few, many or name a class of expanded clone.

>TRBJ2-7|many|.|TRBV28
CASSLQGGRADEQYF
TGTGCCAGCAGTTTGCAGGGGGGGAGGGCGGACGAGCAGTACTTC
>TRBJ2-1|many|TRBD2|TRBV20-1
CSAGLAGREQFF
TGCAGTGCTGGACTAGCGGGGCGTGAGCAGTTCTTC
>TRBJ1-5|many|.|TRBV7-2
CASSVASGRAVGSNQPQHF
TGTGCCAGCAGCGTTGCGTCGGGCAGGGCCGTGGGTAGCAATCAGCCCCAGCATTTT
>TRBJ1-1|many|.|TRBV20-1
CSATGPNTEAFF
TGCAGTGCTACAGGTCCGAACACTGAAGCTTTCTTT
>TRBJ1-4|.|.|TRBV6-1
CASHPSVGQRNEKLFF
TGTGCCAGCCACCCCTCGGTGGGGCAGAGAAATGAAAAACTGTTTTTT
>TRBJ2-5|many|TRBD2|TRBV20-1
CSARTSGGQSQETQYF
TGCAGTGCTAGGACTAGCGGGGGCCAAAGTCAAGAGACCCAGTACTTC
>TRBJ2-2|many|.|TRBV5-1
CASSEGPPNTGELFF
TGCGCCAGCAGCGAGGGACCGCCAAACACCGGGGAGCTGTTTTTT
>TRBJ1-6|.|TRBD1|TRBV9
CASSGLGQGVSPLHF
TGTGCCAGCAGCGGGTTGGGACAGGGTGTTTCACCCCTCCACTTT
>TRBJ2-1|few|.|TRBV20-1
CSARRFTSSYNEQFF
TGCAGTGCTAGACGTTTCACAAGCTCCTACAATGAGCAGTTCTTC
>TRBJ2-1|many|.|TRBV12-3/TRBV12-4
CASSLVTGFNEQFF
TGTGCCAGCAGTTTAGTCACCGGGTTCAATGAGCAGTTCTTC
>TRBJ2-7|many|TRBD2|TRBV6-1
CASRRTSGMNEQYF
TGTGCCAGCAGACGGACTAGCGGAATGAACGAGCAGTACTTC
>TRBJ2-7|.|TRBD2|TRBV4-2
CASSQVGGRADYEQYF
TGTGCCAGCAGCCAAGTAGGCGGGAGGGCCGACTACGAGCAGTACTTC
>TRBJ2-5|many|.|TRBV7-9
CASMVAAGETQYF
TGTGCCAGCATGGTTGCGGCGGGGGAGACCCAGTACTTC
>TRBJ2-3|many|.|TRBV15
CATSRDGSPGTDTQYF
TGTGCCACCAGCAGAGATGGTAGCCCTGGCACAGATACGCAGTATTTT
>TRBJ1-5|many|TRBD1|TRBV6-1
CASSPSPPGGSNQPQHF
TGTGCCAGCAGTCCCTCCCCCCCAGGGGGAAGCAATCAGCCCCAGCATTTT
>TRBJ2-5|many|TRBD2|TRBV7-2
CASSFQPRYRGGQETQYF
TGTGCCAGCAGCTTCCAACCTCGCTATCGGGGGGGCCAAGAGACCCAGTACTTC
>TRBJ1-2|many|.|TRBV12-3/TRBV12-4
CASSLGQGRSHGYTF
TGTGCCAGCAGTTTAGGCCAGGGGAGGAGTCATGGCTACACCTTC
>TRBJ1-1|.|.|TRBV29-1
CSVEDGGTEAFF
TGCAGCGTTGAAGATGGGGGAACTGAAGCTTTCTTT